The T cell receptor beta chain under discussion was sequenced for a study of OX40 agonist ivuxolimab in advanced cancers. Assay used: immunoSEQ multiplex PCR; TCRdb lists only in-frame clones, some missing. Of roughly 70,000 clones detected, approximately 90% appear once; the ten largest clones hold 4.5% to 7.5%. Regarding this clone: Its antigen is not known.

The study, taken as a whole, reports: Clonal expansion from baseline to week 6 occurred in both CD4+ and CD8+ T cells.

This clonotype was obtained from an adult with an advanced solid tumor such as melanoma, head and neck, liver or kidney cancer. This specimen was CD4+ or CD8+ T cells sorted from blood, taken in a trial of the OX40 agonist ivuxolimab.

CDR3 DNA sequence: TGTGCCAGCAGTTACAACCCCCAGACAGAGCGGAATGAGCAGTTCTTC. Amino acids: CASSYNPQTERNEQFF. This rearrangement joins TRBV6-5 to TRBJ2-1; D possibly matches TRBD1 or TRBD2 (5 bases each). Germline CDR1 is MNHEY and CDR2 is SVGAGI. The CDR3 loop spans 16 amino acids. Trimming took off 2 bases at V and 7 bases at J, with 18 bases between the two ends.